This T cell receptor (beta chain) originates from a study of blood T cell repertoires in COVID-19. Study summary: The analysed material was cDNA or gDNA that came from T cells, B-cell-depleted T cells, or PBMCs.

The trim removed 5 bases at V and 6 bases at J, leaving 4 bases unmatched. Germline CDR1 is WSHSY and CDR2 is SAAADI. The CDR3 totals 13 residues. As handled by the study authors: From reference gene primer amplification, estimates of nucleated cell counts were derived. Only in-frame clones appear in the TCRdb table, and some are missing; sequencing was by immunoSEQ multiplex PCR. V and J calls and clone size follow that table, whereas D and trimming were derived from the DNA. The sample has about 240,000 clones, around 83% seen once. Sequenced material: peripheral blood. The TCR comes from a woman aged 60-75 years with active or convalescent COVID-19. V usage is TRBV10-2 and J usage is TRBJ1-2, with 9 positions matching TRBD1. The CDR3, as DNA: TGCGCCAGCAGTAAAAGACAGGGGGATGGCTACACCTTC. This encodes CASSKRQGDGYTF.